The 8 T cell receptor beta chains below all came from one sample that was sequenced in a study of shared clonotypes between healthy human individuals. Some clones are missing from TCRdb's copy, which holds only in-frame ones; the method was immunoSEQ multiplex PCR. In the table there are approximately 340,000 clones, over 70% of which are singletons. The sample comprised memory CD4+ T cells sorted from blood. As for subset: CD45RA-negative fraction. The receptors here all came from a young man in good health.

The chain combines TRBV5-1 with TRBJ2-7; 8 nucleotides line up with TRBD2. V lost 1 base to trimming and J lost 4 bases; unmatched junction nucleotides: 4. Germline values: CDR1 SGHRS, CDR2 YFSETQ. The CDR3 is 14 residues long. As DNA, the CDR3 is TGCGCCAGCAGCTTGACTAGCGGAGCATACGAGCAGTACTTC. It specifies CASSLTSGAYEQYF.

This clone appeared a few times. CDR3 loop: CASIWTGELFF. CDR3 DNA sequence: TGTGCCAGCATTTGGACCGGGGAGCTGTTTTTT. The rearrangement links TRBV21-1 to TRBJ2-2. TRBV21-1 is tagged as a pseudogene. The CDR3 consists of 11 residues.

This chain connects TRBV18 to TRBJ1-5; D not resolved. Trimming removed 1 base from V and 5 bases from J, with 15 bases in between. Germline V gene lookup returns CDR1 KGHSH and CDR2 LQKENI. The CDR3 is 16 amino acids. Here the CDR3 DNA reads TGTGCCAGCTCACCACTTTTCGAACGGGAGCATCAGCCCCAGCATTTT. Its protein is CASSPLFEREHQPQHF.

The rearrangement uses TRBV6-5 and TRBJ1-3; D is undetermined. In germline, CDR1 is MNHEY, CDR2 SVGAGI. The CDR3 loop spans 15 amino acids. V was pared by 8 bases and J by 0 bases, with 14 bases between. The DNA of the CDR3 is TGTGCCAGCGCCCTCGGAGTCCCCTCTGGAAACACCATATATTTT. This sequence encodes CASALGVPSGNTIYF.

The gene calls are TRBV11-3 and TRBJ2-3; D may be TRBD1 or TRBD2 (5 bases each). V dropped 3 bases and J dropped 6 bases, with 19 bases sitting between them. This CDR3 region has 16 residues. Germline CDR1 reads SGHNT; CDR2 reads YENEEA. The CDR3 loop is CASSFGAVPGKDTQYF. The DNA of the CDR3 is TGTGCCAGCAGCTTTGGAGCGGTCCCAGGGAAGGATACGCAGTATTTT.

Turning to this clone: A read error may explain this, as a much larger clone is one base away. The identical CDR3 is also encoded by other nucleotide sequences in the sample. The V gene is TRBV7-2, the J gene TRBJ2-5; TRBD1 matches at 8 bases. The J segment lost 5 bases and the V segment lost 5 bases, leaving 7 bases of the junction unmatched. Germline loops: CDR1 SGHTA, CDR2 FQGNSA. CDR3 length: 14 amino acids. CDR3 protein: CASSPNRGKETQYF. CDR3 coding DNA: TGTGCCAGCAGCCCAAACAGGGGGAAGGAGACCCAGTACTTC.

The chain recombines TRBV4-3 with TRBJ2-3; unclear D gene. CDR1 is LGHNA and CDR2 is YSLEER in the germline V gene. This CDR3 has 15 amino acids. Trimming pared 4 bases from V and 4 bases from J, leaving 15 bases between. The CDR3 reads CASSPGLRVPDTQYF. The CDR3 nucleotides are TGCGCCAGCAGCCCCGGCCTTCGGGTTCCAGATACGCAGTATTTT.

This rearrangement joins TRBV10-1 to TRBJ2-2; D is possibly TRBD1 or TRBD2 (6 bases each). V was cut by 4 bases and J by 7 bases, with 13 bases left in between. The CDR3 runs 14 residues. Germline CDR1 WNHNN, CDR2 SYGVQD (reference sequence). Here the CDR3 DNA reads TGCGCCAGCAGTGGAGGGGGGCCAAGCGGGGAGCTGTTTTTT. This translates into CASSGGGPSGELFF.